This TCR beta chain was recovered during a study of blood T cell repertoires in COVID-19. Study details: COVID-19 samples collected from the United States, Italy and Spain covered acute and convalescent phases. In each case, the material was cDNA or gDNA derived from T cells, B-cell-depleted T cells, or PBMCs.

The authors' processing: Nucleated cell number was recorded as an estimate derived from reference gene primer amplification. Profiling relied on immunoSEQ multiplex PCR, and the TCRdb table lists in-frame clones only, not all of them. That table furnishes V, J and clone size, whereas the DNA furnished D and trimming. In the table there are around 160,000 clones, about four fifths of which are singletons. The count of this clone is one. The CDR3 has 15 residues. With 6 bases removed from V and 0 bases from J, the gap between germline ends came to 12 bases. CDR1 and CDR2 from the germline V gene are SGHAT and FQNNGV.

The source material was peripheral blood. The receptor's source is a human donor with acute or convalescent COVID-19. The donor label of this sample is uncertain. This sequence joins TRBV11-2 and TRBJ2-1, with D possibly TRBD1 on 6 matching bases. The CDR3 loop is CASSSRGSSYNEQFF. The CDR3 nucleotides read TGTGCCAGCAGTTCAAGGGGGAGCTCCTACAATGAGCAGTTCTTC. Based on the CDR3 plus reference TRBV11-2 and TRBJ2-1, the full variable domain is EAGVAQSPRYKIIEKRQSVAFWCNPISGHATLYWYQQILGQGPKLLIQFQNNGVVDDSQLPKDRFSAERLKGVDSTLKIQPAKLEDSAVYLCASSSRGSSYNEQFFGPGTRLTVL.